The 29 T cell receptor beta chains below were found in one sample sequenced in a study of T-cell memory formation after mild COVID-19. TCRdb recomputed calls from the 5' RACE reads with MiXCR, one row per CDR3 protein. The sample lists about 390,000 distinct CDR3 sequences; roughly 15% were seen once. The sample was PBMCs or a T cell subset sorted from them (not recorded which). Source of these receptors: a man between 18 and 29 years old who had mild COVID-19 (a few samples of this study predate the infection). Cell type and time point are not known.

Of note for this clonotype: The junction differs from germline at one of its ends, possibly a read error. This chain connects TRBV10-3 to TRBJ1-2; TRBD1 might be the D (6 bases). This CDR3 contains 16 residues. The germline CDR1 and CDR2 sequences are ENHRY and SYGVKD. The CDR3 sequence is CAISDQAAGAKYGYTF. The CDR3 DNA is TGTGCCATCAGTGACCAGGCGGCAGGGGCTAAGTATGGCTACACCTTC.

The gene calls are TRBV6-1 and TRBJ1-1; D unclear. This CDR3 region has 12 residues. Trimming cost V 4 bases and J 9 bases, with 12 bases left between them. The germline V gene has CDR1 MNHNS and CDR2 SASEGT. CDR3 amino acids: CASSGVGRKAFF. CDR3 bases: TGTGCCAGCAGTGGAGTTGGGAGGAAAGCTTTCTTT.

There are a few counts of this clonotype. The chain employs TRBV6-6 and TRBJ2-1, with TRBD2 matching over 11 bases. After removal of 4 bases from V and 7 bases from J, the junction contained 9 bases not matched to a gene. The CDR3 runs to 16 residues. Germline CDR1 is MNHNY and CDR2 is SVGAGI (reference sequence). CDR3 nucleotides: TGTGCCAGCAGTTTTACTAGCGGGGGAGGTTTTAATGAGCAGTTCTTC. Its translation: CASSFTSGGGFNEQFF.

The chain combines TRBV29-1 with TRBJ1-1; a weak D match, TRBD1 (5 bases). CDR1 and CDR2 from the germline V gene are SQVTM and ANQGSEA. Trimming removed 7 bases at V and 4 bases at J, with 13 bases between. The CDR3 spans 12 residues. The CDR3, as DNA: TGCAGCGGCGGATACGGGGGCACTGAAGCTTTCTTT. This sequence encodes CSGGYGGTEAFF.

The gene calls are TRBV23-1 and TRBJ1-1; unclear D gene. TRBV23-1 is marked as an open reading frame, function uncertain. This CDR3 region has 13 residues. V lost 6 bases to trimming and J lost 1 base, with 9 bases between them. CDR3 amino acids: CASRDQRNTEAFF. As DNA, the CDR3 is TGCGCCAGCAGGGACCAGCGGAACACTGAAGCTTTCTTT.

The chain couples TRBV12-3 or TRBV12-4 to TRBJ2-5; the match to TRBD2 covers 8 bases. This CDR3 spans 14 amino acids. Losses at the gene ends were 8 bases for V and 2 bases for J; bases not matched to a gene: 7. This CDR3 reads CASGRTSRQETQYF. The CDR3 nucleotides are TGTGCCAGCGGCAGGACTAGCCGACAAGAGACCCAGTACTTC.

The V call is TRBV9, the J call TRBJ1-1, with 8 bases identical to TRBD1. V lost 4 bases and J lost 6; bases outside the gene matches: 8. The germline gives CDR1 SGDLS, CDR2 YYNGEE. The CDR3 loop spans 14 amino acids. The CDR3: CASSRGQGLSEAFF. CDR3 in DNA: TGTGCCAGCAGCAGAGGACAGGGACTATCTGAAGCTTTCTTT.

This chain joins TRBV11-2 and TRBJ2-1; the match to TRBD2 covers 8 bases. J gave up 6 bases and V 2 bases, and 9 bases lay outside the gene matches. CDR1 is SGHAT, CDR2 FQNNGV, per germline. This CDR3 has 16 amino acids. CDR3 sequence: CASSLNLAGKINEQFF. The CDR3 DNA reads as TGTGCCAGCAGCTTAAATTTAGCGGGGAAGATCAATGAGCAGTTCTTC.

This clonotype has more than one count but fewer than ten. The chain employs TRBV21-1 and TRBJ1-2. TRBV21-1 has pseudogene status. The CDR3 length is 12 residues. The CDR3 spells CASSKVGYGYTF. The CDR3 region has the DNA TGTGCCAGCAGCAAAGTCGGATATGGCTACACCTTC.

The chain employs TRBV20-1 and TRBJ2-5; maybe TRBD2 (6 bases). The V gene lost 3 bases and the J gene lost 5 bases, with 19 bases spanning the gap. The CDR3 is 15 residues long. CDR1 and CDR2 (germline): DFQATT, SNEGSKA (reference sequence). The CDR3 sequence is CSASSGAAGRETQYF. The CDR3 DNA is TGCAGTGCTAGTTCGGGAGCGGCCGGAAGGGAGACCCAGTACTTC.

CDR3 in amino acids: CASSLTLSTLYF. The CDR3 DNA reads TGTGCCAGCAGCTTAACCCTTTCTACGCTCTACTTC. The rearrangement links TRBV7-9 to TRBJ2-7, with D hard to call. CDR1 is SEHNR, CDR2 FQNEAQ, per germline (reference sequence). The CDR3 is 12 residues long. Trimming removed 2 bases from V and 13 bases from J, with 15 bases in between.

V usage is TRBV7-9 and J usage is TRBJ2-3, with a tentative D call TRBD1 (6 bases). The CDR3 is made up of 16 amino acids. V gave up 3 bases and J gave up 3 bases, with 16 bases separating them. Germline CDR1 reads SEHNR; CDR2 reads FQNEAQ (reference sequence). The CDR3 loop is CASSFSRQAVTDTQYF. Written as DNA, the CDR3 is TGTGCCAGCAGCTTTTCTCGACAGGCAGTAACAGATACGCAGTATTTT.

This chain uses TRBV12-3 or TRBV12-4 with TRBJ2-7; perhaps D is TRBD1 or TRBD2 (6 bases each). Trimming left V 5 bases short and J 3 bases short, with 14 bases between. The CDR3 is 14 residues long. The CDR3 nucleotides read TGTGCCAGCAGTGCGGGACACCGAGTCTACGAGCAGTACTTC. As protein: CASSAGHRVYEQYF.

This clonotype was recorded a few times. The CDR3 coding sequence is TGTGCCAGCAGCTTCCTTTTGGGCGGAGACGGGGAGCTGTTTTTT. This translates into CASSFLLGGDGELFF. J is TRBJ2-2 and V is TRBV5-5; D gene unclear. V lost 2 bases to trimming and J lost 7 bases, with 15 bases between them. The CDR3 is 15 amino acids. The germline V gene encodes CDR1 SGHKS and CDR2 YYEKEE (reference sequence).

The V call is TRBV9, the J call TRBJ2-6, with 7 bases identical to TRBD1. Trimming at V came to 3 bases and at J to 1 base, leaving 7 bases not matched to a gene. Germline V lookup: CDR1 SGDLS, CDR2 YYNGEE. The CDR3 extends over 17 amino acids. CDR3 region: CASSGLVQGSGANVLTF. The CDR3 nucleotides are TGTGCCAGCAGCGGTTTAGTACAGGGGTCTGGGGCCAACGTCCTGACTTTC.

Only a few counts were recorded for this clonotype. This chain connects TRBV5-8 to TRBJ2-5, with a tentative D call TRBD2 (6 bases). Germline loops: CDR1 SGHTS, CDR2 YDEGEE. CDR3 length: 15 amino acids. V shed 2 bases and J shed 0 bases, with 11 bases lying between them. The CDR3 loop is CASSLRGLYQETQYF. The DNA for the CDR3 is TGTGCCAGCAGCTTAAGGGGACTTTACCAAGAGACCCAGTACTTC.

V is TRBV3-1 and J is TRBJ2-7, with 7 bases matching TRBD2. V gave up 2 bases and J gave up 6 bases; unmatched junction bases: 4. The CDR3 covers 13 residues. Germline V gene lookup returns CDR1 LGHDT and CDR2 YNNKEL (reference sequence). CDR3 in amino acids: CASSQQTSSEQYF. Written as DNA, the CDR3 is TGTGCCAGCAGCCAACAGACTAGCTCCGAGCAGTACTTC.

This chain joins TRBV7-2 and TRBJ2-3, with TRBD2 matching 12 bases. Trimming took 1 base from V and 4 from J; bases not matched to a gene: 0. CDR3 length: 15 amino acids. The V gene's germline CDR1 is SGHTA and CDR2 FQGNSA. For the CDR3, the DNA is TGTGCCAGCAGCTTAGGACTAGCGGGGGCAGATACGCAGTATTTT. Translated: CASSLGLAGADTQYF.

This clonotype turned up a few times. The V call is TRBV5-1, the J call TRBJ1-4; TRBD1 agrees at 8 bases. The junction had 2 bases not matched to a gene; V was cut back by 0 bases and J by 4 bases. The germline gives CDR1 SGHRS, CDR2 YFSETQ. The length of the CDR3 is 15 residues. The CDR3 region has the DNA TGCGCCAGCAGCTTGGGACAGGGGCGTAATGAAAAACTGTTTTTT. It encodes CASSLGQGRNEKLFF.

In this sample, this clonotype turned up a few times. The chain uses TRBV7-9 and TRBJ2-3, with 9 bases lining up with TRBD2. The CDR3 spans 16 residues. With 5 bases clipped from V and 2 bases from J, the junction kept 8 bases outside the gene matches. Germline V gene sequence: CDR1 SEHNR, CDR2 FQNEAQ (reference sequence). The CDR3 reads CASSPRLADYTDTQYF. CDR3 coding DNA: TGTGCCAGCAGCCCCCGACTAGCGGATTACACAGATACGCAGTATTTT.

This clonotype was recorded many times. J is TRBJ2-3 and V is TRBV5-1; tentatively, D is TRBD2 (5 bases). V dropped 4 bases and J dropped 4 bases, with 10 bases sitting between them. The germline V gene encodes CDR1 SGHRS and CDR2 YFSETQ. This CDR3 comprises 13 residues. CDR3 in amino acids: CASSTEGSDTQYF. CDR3 DNA: TGCGCCAGCAGCACTGAGGGATCAGATACGCAGTATTTT. The entire variable domain, with the rest obtained from reference TRBV5-1 and TRBJ2-3, is as follows: KAGVTQTPRYLIKTRGQQVTLSCSPISGHRSVSWYQQTPGQGLQFLFEYFSETQRNKGNFPGRFSGRQFSNSRSEMNVSTLELGDSALYLCASSTEGSDTQYFGPGTRLTVL.

There are a few counts of this clonotype. V usage is TRBV4-3 and J usage is TRBJ2-3; D ambiguous. The CDR3 is 14 amino acids. Trimming removed 1 base from V and 3 bases from J, with 8 bases in between. Germline CDR1 and CDR2: LGHNA and YSLEER. The CDR3 DNA is TGCGCCAGCAGCCAAGGGGGTTATACAGATACGCAGTATTTT. It yields the protein CASSQGGYTDTQYF.

The chain employs TRBV20-1 and TRBJ2-4; D is perhaps TRBD1 (6 bases). CDR1 DFQATT and CDR2 SNEGSKA come from the germline V gene (reference sequence). V shed 0 bases and J shed 7 bases, with 13 bases lying between them. The CDR3 is 14 amino acids. For the CDR3, the DNA is TGCAGTGCTAGAGACGCTACAGGGTCGAACATTCAGTACTTC. Its translation: CSARDATGSNIQYF.

This rearrangement joins TRBV5-1 to TRBJ2-5; TRBD2 might be the D (5 bases). V lost 7 bases and J lost 5, with 18 bases in between. This CDR3 has 14 residues. CDR1 and CDR2 from the germline V gene are SGHRS and YFSETQ. This chain's CDR3 is CASAAGNLRETQYF. The CDR3 region has the DNA TGCGCCAGCGCCGCGGGTAACCTCCGGGAGACCCAGTACTTC.

The CDR3 reads CASSQLGFQAKNIQYF. CDR3 sequence (DNA): TGTGCCAGCAGCCAGTTGGGTTTTCAAGCCAAAAACATTCAGTACTTC. The J gene is TRBJ2-4, the V gene TRBV7-2; unclear D gene. The CDR3 is 16 amino acids. The germline V and J ends were trimmed by 5 bases and 0 bases, with 14 bases remaining between them. Germline V CDR1 and CDR2: SGHTA, FQGNSA. The full variable domain, completed using reference TRBV7-2 and TRBJ2-4, is GAGVSQSPSNKVTEKGKDVELRCDPISGHTALYWYRQSLGQGLEFLIYFQGNSAPDKSGLPSDRFSAERTGGSVSTLTIQRTQQEDSAVYLCASSQLGFQAKNIQYFGAGTRLSVL.

The chain carries TRBV7-2 and TRBJ1-1; D is ambiguous. V shed 3 bases and J shed 10 bases, with 12 bases lying between them. Germline V gene data show CDR1 as SGHTA and CDR2 as FQGNSA. The CDR3 has 12 residues. CDR3 protein: CASSFEARGAFF. CDR3 bases: TGTGCCAGCAGCTTCGAGGCTAGAGGAGCTTTCTTT.

V and J are TRBV7-9 and TRBJ2-1; 10 nucleotides agree with TRBD2. CDR1 is SEHNR, CDR2 FQNEAQ, per germline (reference sequence). The CDR3 is made up of 15 amino acids. Trimming took 5 bases from V and 3 from J; bases not matched to a gene: 4. CDR3 DNA: TGTGCCAGCAGCCACTCTAGCGGGGGCTACAATGAGCAGTTCTTC. Translated, it gives CASSHSSGGYNEQFF.

The chain joins TRBV7-9 to TRBJ1-2; D is unclear. CDR1 is SEHNR and CDR2 is FQNEAQ in the germline V gene (reference sequence). Deletions cut 3 bases from V and 7 bases from J, with 12 bases between. The CDR3 is 13 amino acids. In DNA form, the CDR3 reads TGTGCCAGCAGCTTCGAGGGTGGAGGTGGCTACACCTTC. Amino acid sequence: CASSFEGGGGYTF.

This clonotype was seen more than once but under ten times. The chain has TRBV5-4 and TRBJ2-7, with 7 positions matching TRBD1. J gave up 3 bases and V 0 bases, and 3 bases lay outside the gene matches. Germline CDR1 and CDR2: SGHNT and YYREEE (reference sequence). The CDR3 totals 14 residues. The CDR3 DNA sequence: TGTGCCAGCAGCTTGGGAGGGGGCTACTACGAGCAGTACGTC. The encoded protein is CASSLGGGYYEQYV.